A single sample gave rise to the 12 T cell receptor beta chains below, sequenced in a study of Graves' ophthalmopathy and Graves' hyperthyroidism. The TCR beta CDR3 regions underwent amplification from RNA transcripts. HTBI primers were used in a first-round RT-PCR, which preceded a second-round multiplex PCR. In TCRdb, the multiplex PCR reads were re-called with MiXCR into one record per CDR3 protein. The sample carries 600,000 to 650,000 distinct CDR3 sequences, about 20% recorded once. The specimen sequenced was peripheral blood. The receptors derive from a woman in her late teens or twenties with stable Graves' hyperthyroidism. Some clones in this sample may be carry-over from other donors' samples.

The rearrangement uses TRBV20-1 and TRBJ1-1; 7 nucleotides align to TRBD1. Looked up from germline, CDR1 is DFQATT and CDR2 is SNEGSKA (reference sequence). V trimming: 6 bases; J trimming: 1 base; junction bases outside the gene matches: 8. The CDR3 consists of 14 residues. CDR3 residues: CSAPRQGANTEAFF. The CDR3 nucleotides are TGCAGTGCGCCCCGACAGGGAGCGAACACTGAAGCTTTCTTT.

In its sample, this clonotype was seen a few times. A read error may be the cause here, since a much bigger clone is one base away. The CDR3 sequence is CATQLWPGGDTGELFF. CDR3 bases: TGTGCCACCCAACTCTGGCCAGGGGGTGACACCGGGGAGCTGTTTTTT. The chain links TRBV10-3 to TRBJ2-2, with 7 bases that match TRBD1. With V trimmed by 10 bases and J by 3 bases, 14 bases remained unmatched. The CDR3 spans 16 residues. CDR1 ENHRY and CDR2 SYGVKD come from the germline V gene.

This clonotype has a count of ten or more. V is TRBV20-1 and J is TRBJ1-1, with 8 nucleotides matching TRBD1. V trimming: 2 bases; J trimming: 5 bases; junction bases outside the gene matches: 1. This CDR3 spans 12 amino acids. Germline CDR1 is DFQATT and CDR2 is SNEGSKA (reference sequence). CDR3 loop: CSARQGATEAFF. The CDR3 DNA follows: TGCAGTGCTAGACAGGGGGCGACTGAAGCTTTCTTT.

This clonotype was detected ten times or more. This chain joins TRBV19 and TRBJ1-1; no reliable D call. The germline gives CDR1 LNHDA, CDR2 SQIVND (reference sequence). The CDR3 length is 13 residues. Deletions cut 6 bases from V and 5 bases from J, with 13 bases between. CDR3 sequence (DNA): TGTGCCAGTAGCGCTGAACCCCAAACTGAAGCTTTCTTT. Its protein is CASSAEPQTEAFF.

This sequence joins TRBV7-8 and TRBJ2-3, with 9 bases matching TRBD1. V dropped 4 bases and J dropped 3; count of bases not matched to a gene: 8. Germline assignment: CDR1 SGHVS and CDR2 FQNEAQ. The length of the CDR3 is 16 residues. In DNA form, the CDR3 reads TGTGCCAGCAGCTCCATGGGACAGGGTCAGACAGATACGCAGTATTTT. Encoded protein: CASSSMGQGQTDTQYF.

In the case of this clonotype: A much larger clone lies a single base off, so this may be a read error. CDR3 loop: CVSSSRRGAWEQYF. DNA for the CDR3: TGTGTCAGCAGCTCCCGGAGGGGCGCCTGGGAGCAGTACTTC. The chain links TRBV6-4 to TRBJ2-7; TRBD2 is a possible D gene (6 bases). The CDR3 loop spans 14 amino acids. CDR1 MRHNA and CDR2 SNTAGT come from the germline V gene.

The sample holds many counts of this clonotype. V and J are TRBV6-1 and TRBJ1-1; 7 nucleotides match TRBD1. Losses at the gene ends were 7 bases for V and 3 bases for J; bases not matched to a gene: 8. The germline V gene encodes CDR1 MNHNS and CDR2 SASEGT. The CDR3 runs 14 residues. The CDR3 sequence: CASTETTGYTEAFF. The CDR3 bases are TGTGCCAGCACCGAGACGACAGGGTACACTGAAGCTTTCTTT.

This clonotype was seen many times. Written as DNA, the CDR3 is TGTGCCAGCAGTTTAGGGGGGCTCGTGACCAAAAACATTCAGTACTTC. As protein: CASSLGGLVTKNIQYF. This sequence joins TRBV28 and TRBJ2-4; perhaps D is TRBD1 or TRBD2 (6 bases each). V shed 2 bases and J shed 2 bases, with 13 bases lying between them. The CDR3 is 16 amino acids. Germline V lookup: CDR1 MDHEN, CDR2 SYDVKM.

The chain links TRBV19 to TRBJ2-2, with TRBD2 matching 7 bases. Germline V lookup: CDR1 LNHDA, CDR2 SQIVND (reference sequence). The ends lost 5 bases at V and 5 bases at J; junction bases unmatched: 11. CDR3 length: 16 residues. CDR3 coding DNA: TGTGCCAGTAGTGTATCCGCGGGGCGGGAGACCGGGGAGCTGTTTTTT. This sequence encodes CASSVSAGRETGELFF.

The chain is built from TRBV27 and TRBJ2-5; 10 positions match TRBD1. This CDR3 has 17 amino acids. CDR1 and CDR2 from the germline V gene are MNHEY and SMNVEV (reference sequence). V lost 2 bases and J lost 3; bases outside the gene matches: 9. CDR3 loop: CASSLLPGDRGKETQYF. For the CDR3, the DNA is TGTGCCAGCAGTTTACTCCCGGGGGACAGGGGAAAAGAGACCCAGTACTTC.

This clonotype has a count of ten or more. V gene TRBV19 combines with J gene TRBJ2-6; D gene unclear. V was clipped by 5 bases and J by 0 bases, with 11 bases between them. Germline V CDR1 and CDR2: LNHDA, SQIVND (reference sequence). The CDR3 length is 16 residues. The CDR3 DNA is TGTGCCAGTAGTTTGGGCGCATTCTCTGGGGCCAACGTCCTGACTTTC. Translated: CASSLGAFSGANVLTF.

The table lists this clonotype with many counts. The DNA for the CDR3 is TGTGCCAGCAGCCAGGGCAGGGATCAGCCCCAGCATTTT. Encoded protein: CASSQGRDQPQHF. This chain connects TRBV7-9 to TRBJ1-5; possible D gene TRBD1, 5 bases. Germline assignment: CDR1 SEHNR and CDR2 FQNEAQ (reference sequence). Trimming cost V 5 bases and J 5 bases, with 10 bases left between them. The CDR3 sequence is 13 residues long.